Here is one TCR beta chain with its context. Antigen specificity is unknown. This record belongs to a study of T cell repertoires in cytomegalovirus infection. Overall study results and limits: HLA-C-restricted CMV clonotypes gave the most frequent clonotype in two of eight donors. Carriage of CMV together with the relevant HLA was identifiable through cumulative public TCR beta family frequency.

MiXCR, run by TCRdb on the reads, gives a single entry per CDR3 protein. The sample yields under 300,000 distinct CDR3 sequences, approximately 22% seen once. This TCR was recovered from a human donor in good health (CMV status not recorded). Some clones in this sample may be carry-over from other donors' samples. The sequenced sample was cultured PBMCs, obtained from culture after CMV antigen stimulation.

CDR3: CASSPKKTGGTAEAFF. The CDR3 nucleotides are TGCGCCAGCAGCCCAAAAAAGACAGGGGGAACGGCTGAAGCTTTCTTT. The chain is built from TRBV5-1 and TRBJ1-1; 9 nucleotides align to TRBD1. Germline CDR1 and CDR2: SGHRS and YFSETQ. Trimming cost V 4 bases and J 6 bases; bases outside gene matches: 13. The CDR3 is 16 residues long.